A single sample is the source of the 8 T cell receptor beta chains below, sequenced in a study of T cells in Graves' hyperthyroidism and ophthalmopathy. The investigators amplified TCR beta CDR3 regions from RNA transcripts. First-round RT-PCR with HTBI primers amplified the TCR CDR3 region. TCRdb analysed the multiplex PCR reads with MiXCR anew, one entry per CDR3 protein. The table lists 96,000 or so distinct CDR3 sequences, roughly half of them singletons, with 25% to 30% in the top ten. Sequencing input: blood. The source of these receptors is a woman aged 40 to 49 with Graves' hyperthyroidism.

J is TRBJ1-2 and V is TRBV7-2; D gene uncertain. The V end was cut by 1 base, the J end by 2 bases, with 14 bases between. Looked up from germline, CDR1 is SGHTA and CDR2 is FQGNSA. The CDR3 has 16 amino acids. As DNA, the CDR3 is TGTGCCAGCAGCTTAGTATTCCGCGGCGGGAACTATGGCTACACCTTC. This gives the protein CASSLVFRGGNYGYTF. The full variable domain, its missing parts supplied by reference TRBV7-2 and TRBJ1-2, is GAGVSQSPSNKVTEKGKDVELRCDPISGHTALYWYRQSLGQGLEFLIYFQGNSAPDKSGLPSDRFSAERTGGSVSTLTIQRTQQEDSAVYLCASSLVFRGGNYGYTFGSGTRLTVV.

The rearrangement links TRBV10-3 to TRBJ1-1, with TRBD1 identical over 7 bases. The V gene end was trimmed by 7 bases and the J gene end by 2 bases; junction bases not matched to a gene: 4. Germline lookup yields CDR1 ENHRY and CDR2 SYGVKD. The CDR3 runs 13 residues. The CDR3 coding sequence is TGTGCCATCACTGCAGGGGGAAACACTGAAGCTTTCTTT. Its protein is CAITAGGNTEAFF.

For this clonotype: A read error may account for a junction end that differs from germline. The chain joins TRBV7-9 to TRBJ2-7; D is uncertain. Germline assignment: CDR1 SEHNR and CDR2 FQNEAQ (reference sequence). The CDR3 has 13 residues. The CDR3 coding sequence is TGTGCCACCAGCAGTCGCCTCGCCTACGAGCAGTACTTC. Its translation: CATSSRLAYEQYF.

V usage is TRBV5-1 and J usage is TRBJ2-7, with D possibly TRBD2 on 5 matching bases. Trimming took 7 bases from V and 4 from J, leaving 15 bases between them. The V gene's germline CDR1 is SGHRS and CDR2 YFSETQ. CDR3 length equals 13 residues. Here the CDR3 DNA reads TGCGCCAGCGGCATCTACAGCGGTTACGAGCAGTACTTC. This translates into CASGIYSGYEQYF. The full variable domain, with the rest looked up from reference TRBV5-1 and TRBJ2-7, is KAGVTQTPRYLIKTRGQQVTLSCSPISGHRSVSWYQQTPGQGLQFLFEYFSETQRNKGNFPGRFSGRQFSNSRSEMNVSTLELGDSALYLCASGIYSGYEQYFGPGTRLTVT.

Worth noting for this clonotype: A much larger clone is a single base away; this may be a read error. No conserved phenylalanine or tryptophan is present at the end of the CDR3, so a read error is the likely explanation. The chain is built from TRBV7-2 and TRBJ2-7, with D perhaps TRBD1 (6 bases). The V end lost 6 bases, the J end lost 3 bases, and 12 bases lay between the germline ends. The CDR3 contains 13 residues. CDR1 and CDR2 (germline): SGHTA, FQGNSA. CDR3 bases: TGTGCCAGCAGTGAGGACAGACACTACGAGCAGTACTCC. It encodes CASSEDRHYEQYS.

In its sample, this clonotype was seen many times. V gene TRBV12-3 or TRBV12-4 combines with J gene TRBJ1-1; D call uncertain. V was shortened by 8 bases and J by 3 bases, with 10 bases between the two germline ends. The CDR3 is 12 residues long. The CDR3 is CASSLDYTEAFF. In DNA form, the CDR3 reads TGTGCCAGCTCCCTTGACTACACTGAAGCTTTCTTT.

V gene TRBV2 combines with J gene TRBJ2-5, with 8 bases matching TRBD2. V was pared by 6 bases and J by 5 bases, with 8 bases of the junction left unmatched. CDR1 and CDR2 from the germline V gene are SNHLY and FYNNEI. This CDR3 has 14 amino acids. The CDR3 DNA sequence: TGTGCCAGCAGCTGGACTAGCACCGGGGAGACCCAGTACTTC. Encoded protein: CASSWTSTGETQYF.

Concerning this clonotype itself: A read error may account for a junction end that differs from germline. J is TRBJ2-7 and V is TRBV7-3; D remains unclear. The germline CDR1 and CDR2 sequences are SGHTA and FQGTGA. This CDR3 is 15 amino acids long. The CDR3 DNA is TGCGCCAGCAGCCAAGAACTTGTAGGCTCCTACGAGCAGTACTTC. Amino acid sequence: CASSQELVGSYEQYF.